The 13 T cell receptor beta chains below were found in one sample sequenced in a study of STAT3 mutations in large granular lymphocyte leukemia. Whole-study findings and limits: Every T-LGLL patient had at least one immunodominant TCRbeta clonotype.

Produced via immunoSEQ multiplex PCR; TCRdb's table is partial and in-frame only. This table has about 2,000 clones, more than 60% appearing once. Antigens of these TCRs are unknown. Sequencing was performed on peripheral blood mononuclear cells. The origin of the receptors is a man over 45 with T-cell large granular lymphocyte leukemia. Some clones in this sample may be carry-over from other donors' samples.

This clone was detected a few times. The chain carries TRBV6-5 and TRBJ2-1; D remains unclear. CDR3 length equals 13 residues. V lost 2 bases to trimming and J lost 6 bases, with 8 bases between them. Germline V gives CDR1 MNHEY, CDR2 SVGAGI. The CDR3 bases are TGTGCCAGCAGTTACGGGTGGGGCAATGAGCAGTTCTTC. Its protein product is CASSYGWGNEQFF.

This chain connects TRBV4-3 to TRBJ1-1, with TRBD1 matching 8 bases. This CDR3 comprises 16 residues. Germline V lookup: CDR1 LGHNA, CDR2 YSLEER. V gave up 0 bases and J gave up 1 base; unmatched junction bases: 4. The CDR3 sequence: CASSQDVGTGNTEAFF. Written as DNA, the CDR3 is TGCGCCAGCAGCCAAGATGTTGGGACAGGGAACACTGAAGCTTTCTTT.

V gene TRBV6-5 combines with J gene TRBJ2-7; 10 bases fit TRBD1. The CDR3 length is 15 residues. Germline V lookup: CDR1 MNHEY, CDR2 SVGAGI. The V segment lost 0 bases and the J segment 6 bases; nucleotides outside the gene matches: 5. The CDR3 DNA reads as TGTGCCAGCAGTTACTCTGGGACAGGGGTGCTCGAGCAGTACTTC. Protein product: CASSYSGTGVLEQYF.

This clone was recorded a few times. V and J are TRBV5-8 and TRBJ1-2; no clear D gene. This CDR3 spans 15 amino acids. Deletions cut 4 bases from V and 5 bases from J, with 18 bases between. Germline CDR1 is SGHTS and CDR2 is YDEGEE. CDR3 region: CASSATHTVGYGYTF. The CDR3 region has the DNA TGTGCCAGCAGCGCGACCCACACCGTCGGGTATGGCTACACCTTC.

In its sample, this clone ranks as medium-sized. This sequence joins TRBV6-6 and TRBJ1-2; D perhaps matches TRBD1 (5 bases). The length of the CDR3 is 12 residues. Germline values: CDR1 MNHNY, CDR2 SVGAGI (reference sequence). Trimming removed 4 bases from V and 7 bases from J, with 10 bases in between. CDR3 DNA sequence: TGTGCCAGCAGTTCTGGGGGGGGTGGCTACACCTTC. It yields the protein CASSSGGGGYTF.

The chain recombines TRBV4-3 with TRBJ1-2, with D uncertain. V lost 1 base and J lost 3, with 12 bases in between. Germline V gives CDR1 LGHNA, CDR2 YSLEER. This CDR3 is 15 amino acids long. The CDR3: CASSQATTTDYGYTF. The CDR3 DNA is TGCGCCAGCAGCCAAGCTACCACCACGGACTATGGCTACACCTTC.

The J gene is TRBJ2-7, the V gene TRBV7-8; D uncertain. The germline CDR1 and CDR2 sequences are SGHVS and FQNEAQ. V shed 0 bases and J shed 7 bases, with 13 bases lying between them. The CDR3 loop spans 14 amino acids. CDR3 sequence reads: CASSLAVQHGEQYF. The CDR3 region has the DNA TGTGCCAGCAGCTTAGCAGTTCAGCATGGGGAGCAGTACTTC.

The rearrangement joins TRBV28 to TRBJ1-5; D call uncertain. Germline assignment: CDR1 MDHEN and CDR2 SYDVKM. The CDR3 has 14 residues. V lost 3 bases and J lost 6, with 12 bases in between. Written as DNA, the CDR3 is TGTGCCAGCAGTTTTTTGCCCAGGAGTCAGCCCCAGCATTTT. Amino acids: CASSFLPRSQPQHF.

This clone is medium-sized in the sample. The chain links TRBV5-1 to TRBJ1-5; D gene ambiguous. Looked up from germline, CDR1 is SGHRS and CDR2 is YFSETQ. V lost 1 base, J lost 6 bases, and 8 bases lay in between. The CDR3 is 13 residues long. CDR3 loop: CASSLSRGQPQHF. The CDR3 DNA is TGCGCCAGCAGCTTGAGTCGGGGTCAGCCCCAGCATTTT.

This clone has just a few counts. This chain uses TRBV10-3 with TRBJ2-2; no firm D call. The CDR3 length is 13 residues. Trimming cost V 0 bases and J 7 bases, with 6 bases left between them. The germline V gene encodes CDR1 ENHRY and CDR2 SYGVKD. The CDR3 region has the DNA TGTGCCATCAGTGAGTCCACGGGCGGGGAGCTGTTTTTT. Translated: CAISESTGGELFF.

The DNA of the CDR3 is TGTGCCAGCAGCTTAGTAGTCCAAACAGGGGTCTACGAGCAGTACTTC. Protein product: CASSLVVQTGVYEQYF. The chain couples TRBV7-9 to TRBJ2-7; TRBD1 matches 7 bases. This CDR3 comprises 16 residues. V gave up 1 base and J gave up 3 bases; unmatched junction bases: 9. Germline assignment: CDR1 SEHNR and CDR2 FQNEAQ (reference sequence).

This clone turned up a few times. This chain uses TRBV4-3 with TRBJ2-7; D possibly corresponds to TRBD1 (5 bases). The CDR3 runs 13 residues. The germline V and J ends were trimmed by 6 bases and 4 bases, with 13 bases remaining between them. In germline, CDR1 is LGHNA, CDR2 YSLEER. For the CDR3, the DNA is TGCGCCAGCAGAAATTTAGGGGAATACGAGCAGTACTTC. Translated: CASRNLGEYEQYF.

This clone was seen only a few times. V and J are TRBV6-5 and TRBJ1-2; 11 positions match TRBD1. Germline V lookup: CDR1 MNHEY, CDR2 SVGAGI. The CDR3 covers 13 residues. The junction had 7 bases not matched to a gene; V was cut back by 9 bases and J by 7 bases. The CDR3 reads CASTRTGGFGYTF. CDR3 bases: TGTGCCAGTACCCGGACAGGGGGCTTTGGCTACACCTTC.